These 11 T cell receptor beta chains originate from one sample sequenced in a study of Ad26.COV2.S vaccination and SARS-CoV-2 variants. Produced via immunoSEQ multiplex PCR; TCRdb's table is partial and in-frame only. The table records about 330,000 clones, 90% of them present only once. Described treatment: some 20 received Ad26.COV2.S at low or high dose, single or two shots; 5 received placebo; per-sample allocation not given. Sampling took place 63 days after the first vaccine or placebo injection. Source: peripheral blood, taken in a trial of Ad26.COV2.S vaccine versus placebo. These receptors originate from a person aged 18-60 years who received the Ad26.COV2.S COVID-19 vaccine or a placebo.

This sequence joins TRBV4-1 and TRBJ2-1, with 7 bases aligning to TRBD2. CDR3 size: 16 residues. Looked up from germline, CDR1 is MGHRA and CDR2 is YSYEKL. The ends lost 4 bases at V and 9 bases at J; junction bases unmatched: 15. CDR3 nucleotide sequence: TGCGCCAGCAGCCTCCAGTCAACCCGGACTAGTCGTGAGCAGTTCTTC. Translating gives CASSLQSTRTSREQFF.

The V call is TRBV6-2 or TRBV6-3, the J call TRBJ2-1; TRBD1 aligns across 9 bases. The CDR3 length is 14 residues. CDR1 is MNHEY, CDR2 SVGEGT, per germline. With 2 bases clipped from V and 6 bases from J, the junction kept 2 bases outside the gene matches. In DNA, the CDR3 is TGTGCCAGCAGTTACGGGACAGGGTTCAATGAGCAGTTCTTC. It specifies CASSYGTGFNEQFF.

The V gene is TRBV30, the J gene TRBJ1-2; TRBD1 matches at 7 bases. This CDR3 has 12 amino acids. The J segment lost 5 bases and the V segment lost 3 bases, leaving 3 bases of the junction unmatched. Germline values: CDR1 GTSNPN, CDR2 SVGIG (reference sequence). The CDR3 nucleotides read TGTGCCTGGAGGTTGACAGGGTATGGCTACACCTTC. Translation: CAWRLTGYGYTF.

The rearrangement links TRBV19 to TRBJ2-2; 8 nucleotides line up with TRBD2. Trimming took 6 bases from V and 4 from J; bases not matched to a gene: 10. Germline CDR1 and CDR2: LNHDA and SQIVND (reference sequence). CDR3 length: 16 residues. Written as DNA, the CDR3 is TGTGCCAGTAGGAACACGGGGAGCGGGAGCACCGGGGAGCTGTTTTTT. Translated: CASRNTGSGSTGELFF.

The J gene is TRBJ1-1, the V gene TRBV27; no clear D. V lost 1 base and J 0 bases, leaving 9 bases between the germline ends. The length of the CDR3 is 15 residues. Germline V CDR1 and CDR2: MNHEY, SMNVEV (reference sequence). CDR3: CASSLFGQMNTEAFF. CDR3 sequence (DNA): TGTGCCAGCAGTTTATTCGGGCAGATGAACACTGAAGCTTTCTTT.

V gene TRBV5-6 combines with J gene TRBJ1-1, with 9 positions matching TRBD1. The CDR3 runs 14 residues. Germline lookup yields CDR1 SGHDT and CDR2 YYEEEE. V lost 5 bases, J lost 7 bases, and 9 bases stayed unmatched. The CDR3 protein is CASSSEDRGHEAFF. The CDR3 DNA reads as TGTGCCAGCAGTTCTGAGGACAGGGGTCATGAAGCTTTCTTT.

V gene TRBV11-3 combines with J gene TRBJ1-3; perhaps TRBD1 as D (6 bases). The V gene lost 5 bases and the J gene lost 7 bases, with 15 bases spanning the gap. Germline V gene lookup returns CDR1 SGHNT and CDR2 YENEEA. The CDR3 consists of 14 residues. CDR3 loop: CASSLRQGRNTIYF. The DNA of the CDR3 is TGTGCCAGCAGCCTACGCCAGGGGAGGAACACCATATATTTT.

V and J are TRBV28 and TRBJ1-1, with 7 bases that match TRBD1. The CDR3 contains 13 residues. V lost 6 bases and J lost 4; bases outside the gene matches: 5. Germline V lookup: CDR1 MDHEN, CDR2 SYDVKM. CDR3 residues: CASSLGQATEAFF. The DNA of the CDR3 is TGTGCCAGCAGCCTCGGACAGGCCACTGAAGCTTTCTTT. The entire variable domain, with the rest obtained from reference TRBV28 and TRBJ1-1, is as follows: DVKVTQSSRYLVKRTGEKVFLECVQDMDHENMFWYRQDPGLGLRLIYFSYDVKMKEKGDIPEGYSVSREKKERFSLILESASTNQTSMYLCASSLGQATEAFFGQGTRLTVV.

The chain recombines TRBV25-1 with TRBJ1-2, with 8 bases lining up with TRBD1. Germline V CDR1 and CDR2: MGHDK, SYGVNS. V lost 2 bases to trimming and J lost 8 bases; unmatched junction nucleotides: 7. The CDR3 spans 14 residues. CDR3 bases: TGTGCCAGCAGTGAAGGCACAGGGGGTTACGGCTACACCTTC. This translates into CASSEGTGGYGYTF.

CDR3 protein: CASSSATVSGNTIYF. The CDR3, as DNA: TGTGCCAGCAGCTCCGCGACAGTGTCTGGAAACACCATATATTTT. The chain uses TRBV7-2 and TRBJ1-3; maybe TRBD1 (5 bases). CDR3 length: 15 amino acids. V was trimmed by 4 bases and J by 1 base, leaving 11 bases between them. Germline V CDR1 and CDR2: SGHTA, FQGNSA.

There are a few counts of this clone. The chain joins TRBV7-2 to TRBJ2-5, with TRBD2 identical over 10 bases. Germline V gene sequence: CDR1 SGHTA, CDR2 FQGNSA. With 1 base clipped from V and 5 bases from J, the junction kept 7 bases outside the gene matches. This CDR3 is built from 16 residues. CDR3 in DNA: TGTGCCAGCAGCTTAGGCTCTAGCGGGAGTCCGGAGACCCAGTACTTC. Its translation is CASSLGSSGSPETQYF.